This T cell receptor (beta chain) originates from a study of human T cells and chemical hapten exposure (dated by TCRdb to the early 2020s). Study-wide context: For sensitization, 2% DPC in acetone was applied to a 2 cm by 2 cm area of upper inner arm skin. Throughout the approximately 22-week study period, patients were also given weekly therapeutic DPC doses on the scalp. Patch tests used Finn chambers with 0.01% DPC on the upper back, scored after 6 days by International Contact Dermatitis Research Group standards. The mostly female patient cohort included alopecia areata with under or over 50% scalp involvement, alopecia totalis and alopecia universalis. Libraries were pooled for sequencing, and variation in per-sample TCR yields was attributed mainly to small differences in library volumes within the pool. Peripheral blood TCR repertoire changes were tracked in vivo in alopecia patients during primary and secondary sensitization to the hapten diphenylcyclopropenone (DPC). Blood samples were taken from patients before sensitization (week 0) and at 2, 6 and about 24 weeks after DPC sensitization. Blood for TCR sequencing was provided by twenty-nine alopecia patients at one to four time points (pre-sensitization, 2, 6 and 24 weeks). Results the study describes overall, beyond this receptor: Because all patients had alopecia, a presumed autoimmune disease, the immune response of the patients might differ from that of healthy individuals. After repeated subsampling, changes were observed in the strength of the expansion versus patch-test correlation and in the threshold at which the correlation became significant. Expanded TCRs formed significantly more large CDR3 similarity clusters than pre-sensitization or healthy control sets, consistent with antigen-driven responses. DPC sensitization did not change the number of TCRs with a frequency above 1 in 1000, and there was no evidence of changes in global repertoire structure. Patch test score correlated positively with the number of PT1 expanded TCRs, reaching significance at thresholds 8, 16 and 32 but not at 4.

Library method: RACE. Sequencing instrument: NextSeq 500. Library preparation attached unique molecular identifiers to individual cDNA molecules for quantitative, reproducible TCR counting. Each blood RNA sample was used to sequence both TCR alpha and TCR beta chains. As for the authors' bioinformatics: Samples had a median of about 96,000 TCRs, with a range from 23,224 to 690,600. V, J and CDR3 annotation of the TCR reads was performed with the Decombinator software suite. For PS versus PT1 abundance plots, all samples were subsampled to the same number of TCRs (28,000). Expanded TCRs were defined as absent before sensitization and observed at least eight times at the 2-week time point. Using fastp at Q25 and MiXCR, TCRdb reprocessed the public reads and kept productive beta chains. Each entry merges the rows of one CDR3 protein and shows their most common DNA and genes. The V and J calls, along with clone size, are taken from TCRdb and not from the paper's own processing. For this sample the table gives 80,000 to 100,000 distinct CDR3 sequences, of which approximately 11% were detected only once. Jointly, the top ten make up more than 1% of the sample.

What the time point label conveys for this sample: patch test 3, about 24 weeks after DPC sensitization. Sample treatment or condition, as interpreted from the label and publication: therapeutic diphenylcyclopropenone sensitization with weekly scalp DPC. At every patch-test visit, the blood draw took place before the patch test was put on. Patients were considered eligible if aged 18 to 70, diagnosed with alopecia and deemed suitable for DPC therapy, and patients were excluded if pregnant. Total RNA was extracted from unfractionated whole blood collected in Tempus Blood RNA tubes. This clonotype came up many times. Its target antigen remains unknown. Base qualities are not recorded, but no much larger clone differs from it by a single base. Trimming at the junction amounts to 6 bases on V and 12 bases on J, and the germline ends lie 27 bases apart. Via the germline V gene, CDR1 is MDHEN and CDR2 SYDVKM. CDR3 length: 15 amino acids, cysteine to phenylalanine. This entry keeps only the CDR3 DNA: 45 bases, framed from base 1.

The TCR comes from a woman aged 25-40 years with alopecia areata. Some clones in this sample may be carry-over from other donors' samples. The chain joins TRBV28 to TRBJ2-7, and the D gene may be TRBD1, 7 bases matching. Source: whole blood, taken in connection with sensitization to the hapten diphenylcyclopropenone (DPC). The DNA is TGTGCCAGCAGAAGTTCCGGGGCGCAGGGGGAGGTGCCGTACTTC. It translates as CASRSSGAQGEVPYF.